This TCR beta chain was recorded in a study of identical twins. This clonotype came up many times. One entry per CDR3 protein, called by TCRdb with MiXCR from the 5' RACE reads. This table holds 690,000 or so distinct CDR3 sequences, around 8.3% found once. Germline V lookup: CDR1 DFQATT, CDR2 SNEGSKA (reference sequence). Trimming shortened V by 0 bases and J by 7 bases, and 10 bases separated the two germline ends. The length of the CDR3 is 12 residues. This same sample was also part of a study on yellow fever vaccine responses in identical twins.

The V call is TRBV20-1, the J call TRBJ2-7; D call uncertain. The clonotype originates from a woman between 18 and 29 years old in good health. Sequencing was done on a sample of PBMCs. CDR3 loop: CSARDNRAEQYF. The CDR3 bases are TGCAGTGCTAGAGATAATCGGGCGGAGCAGTACTTC.